Each of the 9 T cell receptor beta chains below was sequenced from the same sample in a study of blood T cell repertoires in COVID-19. Sequenced by immunoSEQ multiplex PCR; TCRdb stores in-frame clones only, minus some. The data contain under 200,000 clones, more than 85% of them singletons. The specimen was peripheral blood. Receptors were obtained from an elderly woman with COVID-19, enrolled during active disease.

J is TRBJ1-2 and V is TRBV29-1, with 7 bases lining up with TRBD1. The CDR3 spans 12 residues. Trimming cost V 3 bases and J 4 bases; bases outside gene matches: 2. Germline CDR1 SQVTM, CDR2 ANQGSEA. Here the CDR3 reads CSVDDRAYGYTF. Written as DNA, the CDR3 is TGCAGCGTTGATGACAGGGCCTATGGCTACACCTTC. The full variable domain, in which reference TRBV29-1 and TRBJ1-2 provide the parts outside the CDR3, is SAVISQKPSRDICQRGTSLTIQCQVDSQVTMMFWYRQQPGQSLTLIATANQGSEATYESGFVIDKFPISRPNLTFSTLTVSNMSPEDSSIYLCSVDDRAYGYTFGSGTRLTVV.

The chain uses TRBV6-5 and TRBJ1-2; 7 bases line up with TRBD1. Looked up from germline, CDR1 is MNHEY and CDR2 is SVGAGI. V trimming: 6 bases; J trimming: 6 bases; junction bases outside the gene matches: 10. The CDR3 has 14 residues. The CDR3 region is CASSRTDRSHGYTF. DNA of the CDR3: TGTGCCAGCAGCCGGACGGACAGGAGCCATGGCTACACCTTC.

The chain has TRBV28 and TRBJ1-1; D gene uncertain. The CDR3 consists of 12 residues. V was pared by 3 bases and J by 6 bases, with 8 bases between. Germline V gene lookup returns CDR1 MDHEN and CDR2 SYDVKM. CDR3 nucleotides: TGTGCCAGCAGTTTGATCCTAGCTGAAGCTTTCTTT. Translating gives CASSLILAEAFF.

The chain combines TRBV28 with TRBJ2-2; D gene uncertain. CDR3 length: 14 amino acids. The V and J ends lost 3 bases and 6 bases respectively, with 11 bases between them. CDR1 is MDHEN and CDR2 is SYDVKM in the germline V gene. The CDR3 is CASSFFRVPGELFF. The CDR3 nucleotides read TGTGCCAGCAGTTTTTTCCGGGTTCCCGGGGAGCTGTTTTTT.

The chain employs TRBV9 and TRBJ2-5; possible D gene TRBD2, 6 bases. CDR3 size: 15 residues. Germline V gene lookup returns CDR1 SGDLS and CDR2 YYNGEE. V dropped 4 bases and J dropped 0 bases, with 13 bases sitting between them. This CDR3 reads CASSSKLAHQETQYF. In nucleotides, the CDR3 is TGTGCCAGCAGCTCAAAGCTAGCGCACCAAGAGACCCAGTACTTC.

The V gene is TRBV6-4, the J gene TRBJ2-3; 7 bases agree with TRBD2. This CDR3 comprises 16 residues. J gave up 0 bases and V 4 bases, and 7 bases lay outside the gene matches. Germline V gene data show CDR1 as MRHNA and CDR2 as SNTAGT. Here the CDR3 reads CASSGGSGGSTDTQYF. The CDR3 coding sequence is TGTGCCAGCAGTGGTGGTTCGGGAGGAAGCACAGATACGCAGTATTTT.

The chain joins TRBV2 to TRBJ2-1; TRBD1 is a possible D gene (6 bases). CDR1 is SNHLY, CDR2 FYNNEI, per germline. This CDR3 has 12 residues. The germline V and J ends were trimmed by 4 bases and 7 bases, with 8 bases remaining between them. The CDR3: CASSVGGNEQFF. The CDR3 region has the DNA TGTGCCAGCAGTGTAGGGGGAAATGAGCAGTTCTTC.

This rearrangement joins TRBV28 to TRBJ1-2, with D maybe TRBD1 (6 bases). The germline CDR1 and CDR2 sequences are MDHEN and SYDVKM. The CDR3 is 14 amino acids. Trimming pared 4 bases from V and 0 bases from J, leaving 9 bases between. CDR3 residues: CASSWTVPNYGYTF. The CDR3 nucleotides read TGTGCCAGCAGTTGGACAGTTCCTAACTATGGCTACACCTTC.

Turning to this clone: The same CDR3 is also encoded by other DNA sequences in this sample. The genes are TRBV4-3 and TRBJ2-5; 7 bases match TRBD2. The ends lost 1 base at V and 2 bases at J; junction bases unmatched: 4. The germline V gene encodes CDR1 LGHNA and CDR2 YSLEER. This CDR3 contains 15 residues. The CDR3 DNA reads as TGCGCCAGCAGCCAAGCGGGGGGATCTCAAGAGACCCAGTACTTC. This gives the protein CASSQAGGSQETQYF.